This T cell receptor (beta chain) came from a study of CD8 T cells in Susac syndrome. After extraction with the RNeasy kit, roughly 0.5 to 1 ug of the RNA was reverse transcribed using random hexamers. TCRdb redid the calling of the immunoSEQ multiplex PCR reads with MiXCR, one entry per CDR3 protein. The sample carries hundreds of thousands of distinct CDR3 sequences, 95% recorded once. Germline CDR1 reads KGHSH; CDR2 reads LQKENI. Trimming cost V 3 bases and J 8 bases, with 17 bases left between them. The CDR3 totals 15 residues. The authors sequenced TCR beta from blood CD8+ and CD4+ T cells. TEMRA cells were FACS-enriched and CD8+ and CD4+ T cells negatively isolated.

The receptor's source is a human donor with multiple sclerosis. Sequenced: CD4+ T cells from PBMCs. The chain has TRBV18 and TRBJ2-1; D is unclear. CDR3 loop: CASSPRATAMDEQFF. The CDR3 DNA reads TGTGCCAGCTCACCGAGAGCCACCGCGATGGATGAGCAGTTCTTC.